This T cell receptor beta chain originates from a study of OX40 agonist ivuxolimab in advanced cancers. Study-wide background: Across the patients, intravenous ivuxolimab was delivered every 2 weeks at 0.01 to 10 mg/kg. Participants averaged approximately 65 years of age (range 23 to 79) and were over 75% male. Study-level findings and limits: The specificity for antigen of the expanded peripheral T cells was not determined.

Drawing of blood for sampling happened at baseline, at cycle 4 day 1, and at cycle 7 day 1. Trimming took 4 bases from V and 11 from J; bases not matched to a gene: 10. The CDR3 sequence is 15 residues long. CDR1 and CDR2 from the germline V gene are SGDLS and YYNGEE. Data came from immunoSEQ multiplex PCR; TCRdb stores just in-frame clones and leaves some out. The table includes 65,000 to 75,000 clones, roughly 81% detected once. About this clone itself: Antigen unknown.

Sequences were derived from CD4+ or CD8+ T cells sorted from blood, sampled in a trial of the OX40 agonist ivuxolimab. The gene calls are TRBV9 and TRBJ1-3; 12 bases line up with TRBD1. The clonotype comes from an adult with an advanced solid tumor such as melanoma, head and neck, liver or kidney cancer. The CDR3 nucleotides are TGTGCCAGCAGCCCCCTAGGGACAGGGGGCAACGCCATATATTTT. Translated, it gives CASSPLGTGGNAIYF.